This TCR beta chain was observed in a study of siplizumab effects on memory and regulatory T cells. On this clone itself: The antigen is unknown.

Trimming took 7 bases from V and 3 from J, leaving 12 bases between them. The CDR3 runs 13 residues. Germline V gene lookup returns CDR1 SEHNR and CDR2 FQNEAQ (reference sequence). Study-wide results and caveats: Sequences below about 10^-5 frequency were poorly captured, limiting mapping of alloreactive clones. Proliferating siplizumab-cultured Tregs lacked confirmed suppressive function. Naive T cells were seemingly more diverse than memory cells, and major contributions to the alloresponse seemed to be made by them.

Sequenced by immunoSEQ multiplex PCR; TCRdb stores in-frame clones only, minus some. Of around 100,000 clones listed, 75% to 95% were seen once; the top ten hold about 0.15%. The sample was CD4+ T cells sorted from blood. The receptor was derived from a human donor in good health. The rearrangement joins TRBV7-9 to TRBJ2-5; unclear D gene. The CDR3 region is CASIEVAKETQYF. CDR3 coding DNA: TGTGCCAGCATCGAAGTGGCTAAAGAGACCCAGTACTTC.